This TCR beta chain comes out of a study of T cells in Graves' hyperthyroidism and ophthalmopathy. Researchers amplified the TCR beta CDR3 regions from RNA transcripts. The TCR CDR3 was amplified in a first-round RT-PCR using the HTBI primer set. MiXCR, run by TCRdb on the multiplex PCR reads, gives a single entry per CDR3 protein. The sample holds about 740,000 distinct CDR3 sequences, around 15% seen once. Newly diagnosed hyperthyroidism patients aged 18 to 65 years had disease lasting under 2 months. This clonotype has ten or more counts. What it binds is unknown. Study results and limitations: Most clonotypes that expanded in the thyroid above 0.001 also showed up in blood.

The CDR3 spans 15 residues. Germline values: CDR1 SNHLY, CDR2 FYNNEI. The V end lost 3 bases, the J end lost 0 bases, and 12 bases lay between the germline ends. This sequence originates from a woman between 18 and 30 years old with Graves' hyperthyroidism. The sequenced sample consisted of blood. This chain uses TRBV2 with TRBJ2-7; D remains ambiguous. CDR3 in amino acids: CASSDPADSSYEQYF. DNA of the CDR3: TGTGCCAGCAGTGACCCAGCAGATAGCTCCTACGAGCAGTACTTC. Full variable domain (missing parts from reference TRBV2 and TRBJ2-7): EPEVTQTPSHQVTQMGQEVILRCVPISNHLYFYWYRQILGQKVEFLVSFYNNEISEKSEIFDDQFSVERPDGSNFTLKIRSTKLEDSAMYFCASSDPADSSYEQYFGPGTRLTVT.